Reported below is one T cell receptor (beta chain). The germline gives CDR1 SGHRS, CDR2 YFSETQ. The CDR3 spans 14 residues. V gave up 2 bases and J gave up 2 bases, with 8 bases separating them. The sample is drawn from a study of multiple sclerosis patients with progressive multifocal leukoencephalopathy. This sample's time point: about a year of natalizumab therapy. Profiling relied on immunoSEQ multiplex PCR, and the TCRdb table lists in-frame clones only, not all of them. This table has about 25,000 clones, approximately 89% appearing once. The sequence was obtained from a man aged 30 to 45 with multiple sclerosis. Sequences were derived from PBMCs, sampled from a patient treated with natalizumab. The chain links TRBV5-1 to TRBJ1-5; weak D call: TRBD1 (6 bases). CDR3 in DNA: TGCGCCAGCAGCTTAGGGGGGGGCAATCAGCCCCAGCATTTT. Its protein is CASSLGGGNQPQHF.